What follows describes a single TCR beta chain. This specimen belongs to a study of blood T cell repertoires in COVID-19. Only in-frame clones appear in the TCRdb table, and some are missing; sequencing was by immunoSEQ multiplex PCR. The table includes 130,000 or so clones, roughly 69% detected once. After removal of 5 bases from V and 7 bases from J, the junction contained 8 bases not matched to a gene. CDR1 SNHLY and CDR2 FYNNEI come from the germline V gene. The CDR3 sequence is 14 residues long. The chain couples TRBV2 to TRBJ1-2; 9 bases are shared with TRBD1. The sequence derives from a woman aged 70-85 years with acute or convalescent COVID-19. Sequenced input: peripheral blood. The chain's CDR3 is CASSKDRGKAGYTF. The CDR3 nucleotides read TGTGCCAGCAGTAAAGACAGGGGGAAGGCTGGCTACACCTTC.